These 32 T cell receptor beta chains were sequenced from one sample in a study of human T cells and chemical hapten exposure. TCRdb fed the RACE reads into MiXCR, producing one record per CDR3 protein. The sample holds some 340,000 distinct CDR3 sequences, under 8% seen once. Time point defined: patch test 1, 2 weeks after DPC sensitization. Treatment of the sample: therapeutic diphenylcyclopropenone sensitization with weekly scalp DPC. This sample comprised whole blood, obtained in connection with sensitization to the hapten diphenylcyclopropenone (DPC). The origin of the receptors is a woman aged 18-30 years with alopecia areata. Some clones in this sample may be carry-over from other donors' samples.

This clonotype was recorded a few times. This rearrangement joins TRBV5-4 to TRBJ1-6; D is unresolved. The CDR3 length is 15 residues. Looked up from germline, CDR1 is SGHNT and CDR2 is YYREEE (reference sequence). Deletions cut 0 bases from V and 5 bases from J, with 9 bases between. CDR3 region: CASSLDQPNNSPLHF. CDR3 coding DNA: TGTGCCAGCAGCTTGGATCAGCCCAATAATTCACCCCTCCACTTT.

This clonotype was observed a handful of times. The V gene is TRBV6-1, the J gene TRBJ1-4, with 9 bases identical to TRBD1. The J segment lost 6 bases and the V segment lost 6 bases, leaving 11 bases of the junction unmatched. Germline CDR1 and CDR2: MNHNS and SASEGT. There are 16 residues in the CDR3. The CDR3 region is CASSAKEDRGYEKLFF. The CDR3 bases are TGTGCCAGCAGCGCCAAAGAGGACAGGGGTTATGAAAAACTGTTTTTT.

This clonotype occurred many times. V is TRBV29-1 and J is TRBJ2-5, with 10 bases identical to TRBD1. CDR3 size: 15 residues. CDR1 and CDR2 from the germline V gene are SQVTM and ANQGSEA. V dropped 3 bases and J dropped 5; count of bases not matched to a gene: 9. The CDR3 DNA is TGCAGCGTTGAGACATGGACAGGGGGTCGCGAGACCCAGTACTTC. Its translation: CSVETWTGGRETQYF.

This clonotype was picked up a small number of times. The chain uses TRBV5-5 and TRBJ1-1; tentatively, D is TRBD1 (5 bases). Trimming took off 3 bases at V and 3 bases at J, with 12 bases between the two ends. CDR3 length: 14 residues. Germline V CDR1 and CDR2: SGHKS, YYEKEE (reference sequence). The chain's CDR3 is CASSWPGRHTEAFF. In nucleotides, the CDR3 is TGTGCCAGCAGCTGGCCGGGGCGCCACACTGAAGCTTTCTTT.

The table lists this clonotype with many counts. The chain combines TRBV20-1 with TRBJ2-7; TRBD1 or TRBD2 may be the D gene (6 bases each). Germline CDR1 and CDR2: DFQATT and SNEGSKA (reference sequence). This CDR3 is 13 amino acids long. Trimming removed 6 bases from V and 2 bases from J, with 14 bases in between. CDR3 in amino acids: CSAVRGDPYEQYF. The CDR3 bases are TGCAGTGCCGTTAGGGGGGACCCCTACGAGCAGTACTTC.

This clonotype was counted a few times. V usage is TRBV28 and J usage is TRBJ2-6; a possible D gene is TRBD1 (6 bases). Trimming pared 6 bases from V and 0 bases from J, leaving 21 bases between. Looked up from germline, CDR1 is MDHEN and CDR2 is SYDVKM. This CDR3 contains 19 residues. CDR3 loop: CASRKRGYRERSGANVLTF. The CDR3 bases are TGTGCCAGCAGAAAAAGAGGGTACAGGGAACGCTCTGGGGCCAACGTCCTGACTTTC.

This clonotype was observed at least ten times. CDR3: CASSWGTLGTEAFF. DNA for the CDR3: TGTGCCAGCAGTTGGGGGACCTTAGGAACTGAAGCTTTCTTT. The gene calls are TRBV6-2 or TRBV6-3 and TRBJ1-1, with a weak D call TRBD1 (5 bases). CDR1 is MNHEY, CDR2 SVGEGT, per germline. Trimming left V 4 bases short and J 5 bases short, with 14 bases between. The CDR3 contains 14 residues.

The chain combines TRBV15 with TRBJ2-5; a weak D match, TRBD2 (5 bases). This CDR3 comprises 15 residues. V shed 0 bases and J shed 2 bases, with 10 bases lying between them. The germline gives CDR1 LNHNV, CDR2 YYDKDF (reference sequence). CDR3 sequence reads: CATSRDRTGQETQYF. As DNA, the CDR3 is TGTGCCACCAGCAGAGATCGTACGGGACAAGAGACCCAGTACTTC.

The V call is TRBV29-1, the J call TRBJ1-1; D not resolved. The CDR3 loop spans 13 amino acids. V lost 5 bases to trimming and J lost 5 bases, with 15 bases between them. Germline lookup yields CDR1 SQVTM and CDR2 ANQGSEA. The CDR3 DNA reads as TGCAGCGTTTATATAGCCCGACTGACTGAAGCTTTCTTT. Protein product: CSVYIARLTEAFF.

This clonotype was seen ten or more times. The chain is built from TRBV6-2 or TRBV6-3 and TRBJ2-7, with D perhaps TRBD1 (5 bases). With 6 bases removed from V and 2 bases from J, the gap between germline ends came to 17 bases. CDR1 is MNHEY, CDR2 SVGEGT, per germline. The CDR3 has 15 residues. CDR3 region: CASRPRYEGAYEQYF. For the CDR3, the DNA is TGTGCCAGCAGGCCGCGTTATGAAGGGGCCTACGAGCAGTACTTC.

This clonotype was observed a few times. The chain is built from TRBV20-1 and TRBJ1-1; D not certain. This CDR3 region has 12 residues. V was clipped by 6 bases and J by 3 bases, with 11 bases between them. CDR1 and CDR2 from the germline V gene are DFQATT and SNEGSKA (reference sequence). The CDR3 is CSALTLDTEAFF. CDR3 DNA sequence: TGCAGTGCGTTAACGCTGGACACTGAAGCTTTCTTT.

There are many counts of this clonotype. The chain carries TRBV12-3 or TRBV12-4 and TRBJ2-5; tentative D call: TRBD2 (5 bases). This CDR3 spans 15 amino acids. Trimming left V 9 bases short and J 2 bases short, with 19 bases between. CDR3: CASRKVGAAQETQYF. The CDR3 DNA follows: TGTGCCAGTCGTAAGGTGGGAGCGGCTCAAGAGACCCAGTACTTC.

In this sample, this clonotype turned up a few times. This chain joins TRBV2 and TRBJ1-2; D is unclear. V was cut by 4 bases and J by 1 base, with 7 bases left in between. This CDR3 is 13 amino acids long. Germline V gene data show CDR1 as SNHLY and CDR2 as FYNNEI. CDR3 DNA sequence: TGTGCCAGCAGTGGGGAACGTAACTATGGCTACACCTTC. This codes for CASSGERNYGYTF.

This rearrangement joins TRBV4-3 to TRBJ1-6; no definite D call. The CDR3 contains 14 residues. Germline V gene sequence: CDR1 LGHNA, CDR2 YSLEER. V lost 6 bases and J 10 bases, leaving 16 bases between the germline ends. CDR3 DNA sequence: TGCGCCAGCAGGGACCTCGACGCTAGATCACCCCTCCACTTT. Translated: CASRDLDARSPLHF.

The chain combines TRBV20-1 with TRBJ1-2; 8 bases are a match to TRBD1. V shed 3 bases, J shed 3 bases, and the junction held 9 bases outside the gene matches. From germline, CDR1 is DFQATT and CDR2 SNEGSKA (reference sequence). CDR3 length equals 15 residues. The CDR3: CSASHSGQGDYGYTF. CDR3 DNA sequence: TGCAGTGCTAGCCATTCTGGACAGGGAGACTATGGCTACACCTTC.

The chain combines TRBV6-5 with TRBJ2-3; TRBD2 aligns across 11 bases. Losses at the gene ends were 1 base for V and 0 bases for J; bases not matched to a gene: 6. Germline V lookup: CDR1 MNHEY, CDR2 SVGAGI. The CDR3 length is 18 residues. The CDR3 sequence is CASSYWLAGGLSTDTQYF. The CDR3 DNA reads TGTGCCAGCAGTTACTGGCTAGCGGGGGGACTTAGCACAGATACGCAGTATTTT.

The sample holds a few counts of this clonotype. This sequence joins TRBV12-3 or TRBV12-4 and TRBJ2-3; D not certain. This CDR3 is built from 14 residues. V lost 7 bases, J lost 2 bases, and 13 bases lay in between. CDR3 in amino acids: CASNPQRNTDTQYF. Written as DNA, the CDR3 is TGTGCCAGCAACCCTCAAAGAAACACAGATACGCAGTATTTT.

This clonotype was observed many times. The chain recombines TRBV10-3 with TRBJ2-1; TRBD2 might be the D (5 bases). The CDR3 consists of 11 residues. V was clipped by 6 bases and J by 9 bases, with 9 bases between them. Germline V gene data show CDR1 as ENHRY and CDR2 as SYGVKD. CDR3 sequence reads: CAISGIGEQFF. The CDR3 DNA reads TGTGCCATCAGCGGGATCGGTGAGCAGTTCTTC.

The sample holds a few counts of this clonotype. The chain links TRBV2 to TRBJ1-1; TRBD1 matches at 7 bases. The CDR3 extends over 14 amino acids. CDR1 SNHLY and CDR2 FYNNEI come from the germline V gene. V was pared by 2 bases and J by 1 base, with 1 base of the junction left unmatched. DNA of the CDR3: TGTGCCAGCAGTGAACGGACAGGGAACACTGAAGCTTTCTTT. It is translated as CASSERTGNTEAFF.

This chain uses TRBV6-2 or TRBV6-3 with TRBJ2-3; D unclear. This CDR3 spans 13 amino acids. From germline, CDR1 is MNHEY and CDR2 SVGEGT. The V and J ends lost 8 bases and 6 bases respectively, with 15 bases between them. The CDR3 DNA reads TGTGCCAGCCTTAGACCCCGCGAGGATACGCAGTATTTT. This codes for CASLRPREDTQYF.

At least ten counts were recorded for this clonotype. The chain combines TRBV21-1 with TRBJ2-3; the listed D gene, TRBD1, was not tested against the DNA. TRBV21-1 is flagged as a pseudogene. There are 17 residues in the CDR3. DNA of the CDR3: TGTGCCACCTGTCTGTCCGCGAAGCGGCTCCACACAGATACGCAGTATTTT. This codes for CATCLSAKRLHTDTQYF.

This clonotype was counted ten times or more. The chain is built from TRBV15 and TRBJ2-6, with TRBD1 matching 9 bases. The CDR3 is 17 residues long. CDR1 and CDR2 from the germline V gene are LNHNV and YYDKDF (reference sequence). After removal of 8 bases from V and 0 bases from J, the junction contained 8 bases not matched to a gene. The CDR3 DNA sequence: TGTGCCACCGCGCGGGGACAGGGACACTCTGGGGCCAACGTCCTGACTTTC. Its protein is CATARGQGHSGANVLTF.

Only a few counts were recorded for this clonotype. The rearrangement links TRBV5-6 to TRBJ1-2; D is unresolved. Trimming left V 0 bases short and J 0 bases short, with 12 bases between. Per germline, CDR1 SGHDT and CDR2 YYEEEE. The CDR3 sequence is 16 residues long. Written as DNA, the CDR3 is TGTGCCAGCAGCTTGGTCGTCAGGAAAGCTAACTATGGCTACACCTTC. As protein: CASSLVVRKANYGYTF. Together with reference TRBV5-6 and TRBJ1-2, the CDR3 gives the full variable domain: DAGVTQSPTHLIKTRGQQVTLRCSPKSGHDTVSWYQQALGQGPQFIFQYYEEEERQRGNFPDRFSGHQFPNYSSELNVNALLLGDSALYLCASSLVVRKANYGYTFGSGTRLTVV.

Only a few counts were recorded for this clonotype. V usage is TRBV5-1 and J usage is TRBJ1-2; D is perhaps TRBD1 (5 bases). V shed 0 bases and J shed 2 bases, with 11 bases lying between them. CDR1 and CDR2 from the germline V gene are SGHRS and YFSETQ. The CDR3 totals 15 residues. The CDR3 DNA reads TGCGCCAGCAGCTTGGTGGGACGTACGAACTATGGCTACACCTTC. Translation gives CASSLVGRTNYGYTF. The full variable domain, rest sourced from reference TRBV5-1 and TRBJ1-2, is KAGVTQTPRYLIKTRGQQVTLSCSPISGHRSVSWYQQTPGQGLQFLFEYFSETQRNKGNFPGRFSGRQFSNSRSEMNVSTLELGDSALYLCASSLVGRTNYGYTFGSGTRLTVV.

A few counts support this clonotype. This chain connects TRBV7-9 to TRBJ1-1, with D uncertain. Trimming cost V 0 bases and J 8 bases, with 19 bases left between them. This CDR3 is 16 amino acids long. CDR1 and CDR2 from the germline V gene are SEHNR and FQNEAQ (reference sequence). CDR3 in DNA: TGTGCCAGCAGCTTAGCACCGGGGTCCCGAGAAGGAGAAGCTTTCTTT. Protein sequence: CASSLAPGSREGEAFF.

This clonotype was counted only a few times. The J gene is TRBJ2-4, the V gene TRBV24-1; 8 bases line up with TRBD1. With V trimmed by 3 bases and J by 8 bases, 26 bases remained unmatched. This CDR3 is built from 21 residues. Germline-derived CDR1 and CDR2 are KGHDR and SFDVKD. The CDR3 DNA sequence: TGTGCCACCAGTGATGGATTACTTCGGGACAGGAGTTTTTTCGGACTCTACATTCAGTACTTC. Amino acid sequence: CATSDGLLRDRSFFGLYIQYF.

J is TRBJ2-7 and V is TRBV3-1, with 7 bases lining up with TRBD1. V gave up 3 bases and J gave up 6 bases; unmatched junction bases: 11. CDR3 length equals 15 residues. Germline lookup yields CDR1 LGHDT and CDR2 YNNKEL (reference sequence). CDR3 nucleotides: TGTGCCAGCAGCCAGAGACCGACAGGGAGCGGCGAGCAGTACTTC. It specifies CASSQRPTGSGEQYF.

J is TRBJ2-7 and V is TRBV5-4; D perhaps matches TRBD1 (6 bases). Germline-derived CDR1 and CDR2 are SGHNT and YYREEE (reference sequence). Trimming took off 1 base at V and 3 bases at J, with 8 bases between the two ends. The CDR3 sequence is 13 residues long. The CDR3 sequence is CASSLWDNYEQYF. The CDR3 bases are TGTGCCAGCAGCTTGTGGGACAACTACGAGCAGTACTTC. The entire variable domain, with the rest obtained from reference TRBV5-4 and TRBJ2-7, is as follows: ETGVTQSPTHLIKTRGQQVTLRCSSQSGHNTVSWYQQALGQGPQFIFQYYREEENGRGNFPPRFSGLQFPNYSSELNVNALELDDSALYLCASSLWDNYEQYFGPGTRLTVT.

This clonotype has only a few counts. The chain links TRBV29-1 to TRBJ1-2, with D possibly being TRBD1 (5 bases). The CDR3 has 12 residues. V lost 4 bases and J lost 7, with 13 bases in between. Germline lookup yields CDR1 SQVTM and CDR2 ANQGSEA. The CDR3 DNA is TGCAGCGTTGTACCCGGGGGAGGTGGCTACACCTTC. Translated: CSVVPGGGGYTF.

The sample holds many counts of this clonotype. The rearrangement uses TRBV3-1 and TRBJ2-7; D may correspond to TRBD1 or TRBD2 (5 bases each). Germline CDR1 and CDR2: LGHDT and YNNKEL (reference sequence). The CDR3 totals 15 residues. V was pared by 4 bases and J by 0 bases, with 13 bases between. In DNA, the CDR3 is TGTGCCAGCAGCCTAGGGGACGGGTACTCCTACGAGCAGTACTTC. The encoded protein is CASSLGDGYSYEQYF.

This clonotype was counted ten times or more. The chain is built from TRBV10-3 and TRBJ2-6; maybe TRBD1 (5 bases). There are 18 residues in the CDR3. Germline CDR1 is ENHRY and CDR2 is SYGVKD. V was shortened by 2 bases and J by 5 bases, with 19 bases between the two germline ends. The CDR3 loop is CAISEPPGTGARANVLTF. CDR3 bases: TGTGCCATCAGTGAGCCGCCGGGCACAGGAGCGAGGGCCAACGTCCTGACTTTC.

This clonotype turned up a few times. The chain couples TRBV7-6 to TRBJ2-7; D uncertain. V shed 5 bases and J shed 2 bases, with 19 bases lying between them. The germline V gene encodes CDR1 SGHVS and CDR2 FNYEAQ. The CDR3 sequence is 16 residues long. CDR3 loop: CASSPNPGFATYEQYF. Here the CDR3 DNA reads TGTGCCAGCAGCCCCAACCCAGGCTTCGCTACCTACGAGCAGTACTTC. Complete variable domain (other parts from reference TRBV7-6 and TRBJ2-7): GAGVSQSPRYKVTKRGQDVALRCDPISGHVSLYWYRQALGQGPEFLTYFNYEAQQDKSGLPNDRFSAERPEGSISTLTIQRTEQRDSAMYRCASSPNPGFATYEQYFGPGTRLTVT.